This TCR beta chain was identified in a study of blood T cell repertoires in COVID-19. The wider study: The United States, Italy and Spain provided the acute and convalescent COVID-19 samples.

Germline lookup yields CDR1 MNHEY and CDR2 SMNVEV (reference sequence). Unmatched junction bases numbered 10, after V lost 6 bases and J lost 7 bases. The CDR3 loop spans 15 amino acids. In the authors' methods: Cell counts per sample came from amplifying reference gene primers. TCRdb's table, derived via immunoSEQ multiplex PCR, lists solely in-frame clones and lacks some. From that table come the V and J calls and clone size; the DNA was used to work out D and trimming. Found here are some 180,000 clones, around 80% of them singletons; the top ten hold around 2.8%. The sequenced sample was peripheral blood. The chain joins TRBV27 to TRBJ1-5; 9 bases match TRBD1. This TCR came from a woman over 75 with active or convalescent COVID-19. DNA for the CDR3: TGTGCCAGCAGCCCTTTTACAGGGGGCGGACAGCCCCAGCATTTT. Amino acid sequence: CASSPFTGGGQPQHF.